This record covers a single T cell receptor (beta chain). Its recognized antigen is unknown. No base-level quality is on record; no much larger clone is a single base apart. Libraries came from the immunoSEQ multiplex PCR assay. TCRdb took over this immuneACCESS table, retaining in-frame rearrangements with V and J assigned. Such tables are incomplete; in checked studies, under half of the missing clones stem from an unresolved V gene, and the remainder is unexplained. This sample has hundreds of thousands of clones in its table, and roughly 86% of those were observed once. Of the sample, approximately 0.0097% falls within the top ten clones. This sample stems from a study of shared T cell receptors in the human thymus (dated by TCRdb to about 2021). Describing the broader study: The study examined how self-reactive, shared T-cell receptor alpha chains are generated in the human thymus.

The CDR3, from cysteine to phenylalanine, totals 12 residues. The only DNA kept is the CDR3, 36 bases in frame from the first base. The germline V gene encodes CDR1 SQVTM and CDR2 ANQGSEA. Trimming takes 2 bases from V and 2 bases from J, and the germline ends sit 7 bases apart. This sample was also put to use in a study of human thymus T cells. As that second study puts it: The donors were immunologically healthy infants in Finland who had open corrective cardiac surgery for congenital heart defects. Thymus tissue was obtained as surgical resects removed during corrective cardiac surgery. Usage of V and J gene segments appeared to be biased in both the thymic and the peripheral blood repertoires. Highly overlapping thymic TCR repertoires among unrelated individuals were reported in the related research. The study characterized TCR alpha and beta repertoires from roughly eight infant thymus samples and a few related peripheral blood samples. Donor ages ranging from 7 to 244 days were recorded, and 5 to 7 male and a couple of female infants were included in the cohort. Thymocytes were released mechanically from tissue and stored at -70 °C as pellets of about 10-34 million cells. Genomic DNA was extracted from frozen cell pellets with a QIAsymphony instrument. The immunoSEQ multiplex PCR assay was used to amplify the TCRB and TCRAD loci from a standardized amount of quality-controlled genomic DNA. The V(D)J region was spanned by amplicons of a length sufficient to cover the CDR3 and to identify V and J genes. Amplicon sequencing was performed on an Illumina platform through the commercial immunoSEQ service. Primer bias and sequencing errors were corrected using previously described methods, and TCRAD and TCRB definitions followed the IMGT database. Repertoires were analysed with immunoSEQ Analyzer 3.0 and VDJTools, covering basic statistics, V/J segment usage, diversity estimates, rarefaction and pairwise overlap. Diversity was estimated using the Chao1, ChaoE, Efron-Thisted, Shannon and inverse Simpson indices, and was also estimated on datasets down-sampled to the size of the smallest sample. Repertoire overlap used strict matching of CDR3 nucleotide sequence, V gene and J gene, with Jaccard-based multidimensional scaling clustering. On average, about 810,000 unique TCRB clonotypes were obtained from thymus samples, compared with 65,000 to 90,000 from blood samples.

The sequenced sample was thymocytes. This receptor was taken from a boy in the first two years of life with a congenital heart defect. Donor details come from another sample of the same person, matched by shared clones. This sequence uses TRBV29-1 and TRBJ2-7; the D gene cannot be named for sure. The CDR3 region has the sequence CSVETGTYEQYF. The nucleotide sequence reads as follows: TGCAGCGTTGAAACTGGTACCTACGAGCAGTACTTC.